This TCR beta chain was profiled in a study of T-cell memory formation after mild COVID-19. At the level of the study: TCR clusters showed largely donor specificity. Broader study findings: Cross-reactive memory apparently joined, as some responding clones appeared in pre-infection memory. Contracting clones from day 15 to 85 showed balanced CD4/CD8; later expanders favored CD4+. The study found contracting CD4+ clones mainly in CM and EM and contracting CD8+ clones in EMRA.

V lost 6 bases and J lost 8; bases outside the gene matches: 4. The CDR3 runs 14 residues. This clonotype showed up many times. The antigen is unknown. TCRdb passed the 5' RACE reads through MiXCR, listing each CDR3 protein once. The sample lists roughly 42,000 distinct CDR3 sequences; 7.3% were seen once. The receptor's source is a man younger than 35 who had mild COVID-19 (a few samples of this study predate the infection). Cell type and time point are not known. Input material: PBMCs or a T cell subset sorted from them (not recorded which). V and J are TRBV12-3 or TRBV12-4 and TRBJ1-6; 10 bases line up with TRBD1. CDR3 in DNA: TGTGCCAGCAGCCCCGGGACAGGGGATTCACCCCTCCACTTT. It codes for CASSPGTGDSPLHF.